The table lists the clone carrying this T cell receptor beta chain with a count of one. As yet, its antigen is unknown. Data came from immunoSEQ multiplex PCR; TCRdb stores just in-frame clones and leaves some out. The sample has 30,000 or so clones; roughly 85% are singletons. V lost 4 bases to trimming and J lost 2 bases, with 14 bases between them. The germline gives CDR1 MNHNS, CDR2 SASEGT. This CDR3 comprises 15 residues. The sample is drawn from a study of OX40 agonist ivuxolimab in advanced cancers. Study in general: Six ivuxolimab dose levels, 0.01 to 10 mg/kg, were given intravenously every 2 weeks. Treatment received earlier with anti-PD-1, anti-PD-L1 or anti-CTLA-4 agents was allowed, and 40% had some.

Blood sampling took place at baseline, cycle 4 day 1, and cycle 7 day 1. Findings and caveats of the study: Patients who responded partially at 0.1-3.0 mg/kg showed clonal expansion ranking among the lowest.

V gene TRBV6-1 combines with J gene TRBJ1-2, with D uncertain. Sequenced material: CD4+ or CD8+ T cells sorted from blood, taken in a trial of the OX40 agonist ivuxolimab. The TCR sequence derives from an adult with an advanced solid tumor such as melanoma, head and neck, liver or kidney cancer. The CDR3 reads CASSADEGSNYGYTF. In DNA form, the CDR3 reads TGTGCCAGCAGTGCGGACGAAGGATCCAACTATGGCTACACCTTC.